The sequence of this T cell receptor (beta chain) was determined in a study of graft-versus-host responses after intestinal transplantation. Study-wide results and limits: Analysis identified GvH clones in recipient marrow, with some appearing first in ileum or blood.

The CDR3 loop spans 15 amino acids. V shed 0 bases, J shed 2 bases, and the junction held 5 bases outside the gene matches. Germline assignment: CDR1 SGHNT and CDR2 YYREEE (reference sequence). As to this clone: The target antigen is unknown.

Sequencing used immunoSEQ multiplex PCR; TCRdb keeps in-frame clones, though not all of them. The sample includes 80,000 to 100,000 clones, about 90% of them seen just once. The chain recombines TRBV5-4 with TRBJ2-7; 7 bases match TRBD2. Sample: unstimulated CD4+ T cells sorted from spleen or lymph node cells, taken before intestinal transplant. The receptor comes from a human donor who received an intestinal transplant. CDR3 DNA: TGTGCCAGCAGCTTGGCTGGGGGGACTACCTACGAGCAGTACTTC. It specifies CASSLAGGTTYEQYF.